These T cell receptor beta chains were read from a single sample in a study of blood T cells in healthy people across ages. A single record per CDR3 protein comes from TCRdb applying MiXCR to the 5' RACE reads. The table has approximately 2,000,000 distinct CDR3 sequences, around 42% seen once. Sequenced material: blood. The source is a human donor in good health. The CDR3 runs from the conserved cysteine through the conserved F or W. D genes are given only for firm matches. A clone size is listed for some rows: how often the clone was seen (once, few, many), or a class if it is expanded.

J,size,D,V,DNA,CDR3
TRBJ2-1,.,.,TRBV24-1,TGTGCCACCAGTGGGGCGGGACAGATGGTAAATGAGCAGTTCTTC,CATSGAGQMVNEQFF
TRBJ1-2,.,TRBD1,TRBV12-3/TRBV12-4,TGTGCCAGCAGTATGCCGGGACAGGGTTTTCCCAACTATGGCTACACCTTC,CASSMPGQGFPNYGYTF
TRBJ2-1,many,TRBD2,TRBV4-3,TGCGCCAGCAGCCAAGAGATAGGCGGGGGGTACAATGAGCAGTTCTTC,CASSQEIGGGYNEQFF
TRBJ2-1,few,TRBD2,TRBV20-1,TGCAGTGCTTCAAAGGGCCTAGCGGATCCCTACAATGAGCAGTTCTTC,CSASKGLADPYNEQFF
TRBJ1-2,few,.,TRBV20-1,TGCAGTGTTACCTTGGGCTATGGCTACACCTTC,CSVTLGYGYTF
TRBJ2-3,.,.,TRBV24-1,TGTGCCACCAGACAATCGGGGGCGAAAGATACGCAGTATTTT,CATRQSGAKDTQYF
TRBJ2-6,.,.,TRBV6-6,TGTGCCAGCAGTTACTCGGAGGGCCCTGGGGCCAACGTCCTGACTTTC,CASSYSEGPGANVLTF
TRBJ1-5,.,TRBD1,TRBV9,TGTGCCAGCAGCGTAGCTTATGGGGGGGGCAACAGGGGGATCGAATATAGCAATCAGCCCCAGCATTTT,CASSVAYGGGNRGIEYSNQPQHF
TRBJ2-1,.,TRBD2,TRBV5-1,TGCGCCAGCAGCTCCCTACGAGCGGGGGGGAACAATGAGCAGTTCTTC,CASSSLRAGGNNEQFF
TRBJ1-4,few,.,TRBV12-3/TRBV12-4,TGTGCCAGCGGGGCGGTCCCAACTAATGAAAAACTGTTTTTT,CASGAVPTNEKLFF
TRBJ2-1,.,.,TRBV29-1,TGCAGCGTGGTCGTAAAGACAAATTACAATGAGCAGTTCTTC,CSVVVKTNYNEQFF
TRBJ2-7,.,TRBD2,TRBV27,TGTGCCAGCAGTGTGAGCGGGGGAGGCTCCTACGAGCAGTACTTC,CASSVSGGGSYEQYF
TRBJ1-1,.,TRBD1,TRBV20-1,TGCAGTGCTAGACCGGACAGGGCTGAAGCTTTCTTT,CSARPDRAEAFF
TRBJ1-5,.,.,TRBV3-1,TGTGCCAGCAGCCAAGATCGGTATCAGCCCCAGCATTTT,CASSQDRYQPQHF
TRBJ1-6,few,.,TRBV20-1,TGCAGTGTTGATGGGAGAGGGGATAATTCACCCCTCCACTTT,CSVDGRGDNSPLHF
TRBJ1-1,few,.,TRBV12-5,TGTGCTAGTGGTTTGAAACAGGGATCCGAAGCTTTCTTT,CASGLKQGSEAFF
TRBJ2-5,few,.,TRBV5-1,TGCGCCAGCAGCTTCAGCTCCCCGGCGGAGACCCAGTACTTC,CASSFSSPAETQYF
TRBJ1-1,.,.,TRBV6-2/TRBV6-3,TGTGCCAGCAGTTACGGCAGGGTCACTGAAGCTTTCTTT,CASSYGRVTEAFF
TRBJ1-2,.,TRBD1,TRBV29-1,TGCAGCGTGGCCGGTAGGACAGGTGCCTATGGCTACACCTTC,CSVAGRTGAYGYTF
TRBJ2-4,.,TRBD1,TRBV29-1,TGCAGCGCGTCCCTCAGGGACAGCCGCTACGATCAGTACTTC,CSASLRDSRYDQYF
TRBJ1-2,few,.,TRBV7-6,TGTGCCAGCAGCTTAGTCCGGGAAGGGTTTCATGGCTACACCTTC,CASSLVREGFHGYTF
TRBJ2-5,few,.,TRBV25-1,TGTGCCAGCAGTGAATATGCAGGGATGAAAGAGACCCAGTACTTC,CASSEYAGMKETQYF
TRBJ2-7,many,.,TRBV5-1,TGCGCCAGCAGCCCTAGAGAGGGAGAGTTCTACGAGCAGTACTTC,CASSPREGEFYEQYF
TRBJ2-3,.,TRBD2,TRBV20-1,TGCAGCTTTACTAGCGGGGATAGCACAGATACGCAGTATTTT,CSFTSGDSTDTQYF
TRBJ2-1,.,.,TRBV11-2,TGTACCAGCAGCTTAACAGGGTCCCACTCCTACAATGAGCAGTTCTTC,CTSSLTGSHSYNEQFF
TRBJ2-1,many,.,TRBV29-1,TGCAGCGTTTGGGACGCTTTAAGCTCCTACAATGAGCAGTTCTTC,CSVWDALSSYNEQFF
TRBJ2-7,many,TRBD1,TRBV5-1,TGCGCCAGCAGCGAGACAGGGGGTAGCGAGCAGTACTTC,CASSETGGSEQYF
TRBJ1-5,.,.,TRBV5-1,TGCGCCAGCAGCTCAGGGGAGCGAAGTCAGCCCCAGCATTTT,CASSSGERSQPQHF
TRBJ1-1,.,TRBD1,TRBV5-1,TGCGCCAGCAGCTTCAGGGGGTCGGCGGTAAACGCTGAAGCTTTCTTT,CASSFRGSAVNAEAFF
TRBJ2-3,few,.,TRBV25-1,TGTGCCAGCACCTGGAGCGACACAGATACGCAGTATTTT,CASTWSDTDTQYF
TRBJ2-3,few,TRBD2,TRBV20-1,TGCAGTGCTATAAACGCGGGGGGGTCAGATACGCAGTATTTT,CSAINAGGSDTQYF